Included here is one T cell receptor beta chain sequence, with context. Per the original methods: Using reference gene primer amplification, nucleated cell counts were estimated. Repertoires were generated with immunoSEQ multiplex PCR, while TCRdb's copy carries only in-frame clones and drops some. V and J calls and clone size are those listed in that table; D and trimming were worked out from the DNA. The sample contains fewer than 150,000 clones, approximately 85% of which appear only once. The data belong to a study of blood T cell repertoires in COVID-19. About the research overall: COVID-19 samples, acute and convalescent, were from the United States, Italy and Spain. T cells, B-cell-depleted T cells, or PBMCs supplied cDNA or gDNA.

The CDR3 runs 15 residues. Trimming removed 0 bases from V and 8 bases from J, with 11 bases in between. Germline V gene data show CDR1 as MNHEY and CDR2 as SVGEGT. Sequencing was performed on peripheral blood. This sequence originates from a human donor in a cohort sampled during active COVID-19. The chain has TRBV6-2 or TRBV6-3 and TRBJ1-6; no clear D gene. This CDR3 reads CASSYSGGSYSPLHF. As DNA, the CDR3 is TGTGCCAGCAGTTACTCAGGCGGTAGTTATTCACCCCTCCACTTT.